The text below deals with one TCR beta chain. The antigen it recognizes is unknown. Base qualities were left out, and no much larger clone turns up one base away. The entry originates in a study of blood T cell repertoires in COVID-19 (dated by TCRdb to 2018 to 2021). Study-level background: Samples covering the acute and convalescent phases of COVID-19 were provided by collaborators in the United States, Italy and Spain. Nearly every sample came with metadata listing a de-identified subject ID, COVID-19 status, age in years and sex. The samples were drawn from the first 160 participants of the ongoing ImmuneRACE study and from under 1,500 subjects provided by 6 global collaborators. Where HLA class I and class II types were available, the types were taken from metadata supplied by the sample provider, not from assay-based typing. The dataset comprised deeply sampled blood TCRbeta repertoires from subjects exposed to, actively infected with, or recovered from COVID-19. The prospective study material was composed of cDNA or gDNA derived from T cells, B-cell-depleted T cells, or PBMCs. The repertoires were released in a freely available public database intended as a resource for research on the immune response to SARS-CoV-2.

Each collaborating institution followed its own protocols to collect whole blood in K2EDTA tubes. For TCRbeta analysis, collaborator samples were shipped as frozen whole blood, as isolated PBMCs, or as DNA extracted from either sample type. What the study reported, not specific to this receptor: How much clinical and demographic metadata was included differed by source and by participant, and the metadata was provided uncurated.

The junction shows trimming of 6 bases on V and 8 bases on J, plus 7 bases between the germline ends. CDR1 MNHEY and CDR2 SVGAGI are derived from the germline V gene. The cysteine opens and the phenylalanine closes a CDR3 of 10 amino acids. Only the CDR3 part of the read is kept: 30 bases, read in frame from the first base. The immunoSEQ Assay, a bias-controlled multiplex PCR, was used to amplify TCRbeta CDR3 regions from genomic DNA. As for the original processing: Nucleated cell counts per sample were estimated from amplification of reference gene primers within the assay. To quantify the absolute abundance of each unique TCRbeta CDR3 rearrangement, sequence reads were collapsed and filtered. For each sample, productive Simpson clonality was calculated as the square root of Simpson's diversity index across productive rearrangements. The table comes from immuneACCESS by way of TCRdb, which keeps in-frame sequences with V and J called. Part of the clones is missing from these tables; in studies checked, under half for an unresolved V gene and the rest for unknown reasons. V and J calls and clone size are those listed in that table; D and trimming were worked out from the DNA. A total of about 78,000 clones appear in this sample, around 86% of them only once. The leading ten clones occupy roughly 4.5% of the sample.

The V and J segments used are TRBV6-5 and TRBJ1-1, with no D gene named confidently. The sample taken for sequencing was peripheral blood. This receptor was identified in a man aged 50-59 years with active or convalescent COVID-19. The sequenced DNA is TGTGCCAGCAGGTCGACAGAAGCTTTCTTT. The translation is CASRSTEAFF.